One TCR beta chain is described in this entry. The data derive from a study of blood T cell repertoires in COVID-19. Overall study context: COVID-19 samples, acute and convalescent, were from the United States, Italy and Spain.

This CDR3 contains 15 residues. The J segment lost 6 bases and the V segment lost 9 bases, leaving 11 bases of the junction unmatched. Germline assignment: CDR1 LNHDA and CDR2 SQIVND (reference sequence). Methods used by the authors: Nucleated cell counts were estimated from reference gene primer amplification. Clones were read by immunoSEQ multiplex PCR, and TCRdb kept only the in-frame ones, dropping some. From that table come the V and J calls and clone size; the DNA was used to work out D and trimming. The sample contains about 140,000 clones, about four fifths of which appear only once. The sequence derives from a human donor in a cohort sampled during active COVID-19. Sequenced sample: peripheral blood. J is TRBJ1-5 and V is TRBV19; 10 nucleotides match TRBD1. CDR3 sequence (DNA): TGTGCCAGCGACAGGGGGCAAGTATCGGGTCAGCCCCAGCATTTT. Translated: CASDRGQVSGQPQHF.